This T cell receptor (beta chain) was found in a study of cytomegalovirus exposure and HLA in healthy donors. The sample holds a few counts of this clone. Its antigen is as yet unknown. The V end was cut by 8 bases, the J end by 5 bases, with 7 bases between. CDR1 MNHEY and CDR2 SVGAGI come from the germline V gene. The CDR3 loop spans 11 amino acids. Study-level points and caveats: Fewer N-insertions than the roughly 670-donor mean were reportedly shown by an Asian-associated ancestry cluster in a later analysis. Overall, roughly 160 TCR beta chains were annotated as cytomegalovirus-associated.

The PCR was carried out with 60 Vbeta primers and 13 Jbeta primers. TCRdb's table, derived via immunoSEQ multiplex PCR, lists solely in-frame clones and lacks some. The repertoire consists of a few hundred thousand clones, with 70% to 90% occurring once and the leading ten covering roughly 2%. Sequencing was done on a sample of PBMCs. The origin of this receptor is a woman between 35 and 50 years old in good health and CMV-seropositive. The rearrangement uses TRBV6-5 and TRBJ1-5; D not resolved. The CDR3 protein is CASGPDQPQHF. In DNA form, the CDR3 reads TGTGCCAGCGGCCCCGATCAGCCCCAGCATTTT.